This note documents a single T cell receptor (beta chain) sequence. Its antigen is unidentified. The record originates from a study of blood T cells in healthy people across ages. Study findings and constraints: A roughly linear age-dependent decrease characterized TCR beta diversity per million T cells.

The authors drew around 9.3 milliliters of peripheral blood from each donor. Next came a second PCR, run for about 7 to 12 cycles, which used a sample-barcoded 5' primer along with a J-beta primer mix. Each TCR beta cDNA got a 12-nucleotide random molecular identifier. One entry per CDR3 protein, called by TCRdb with MiXCR from the 5' RACE reads. The sample holds around 1,000,000 distinct CDR3 sequences, roughly a quarter seen once. V shed 6 bases and J 0 bases; nucleotides not matched to a gene: 12. CDR3 size: 18 residues. The germline gives CDR1 KGHSH, CDR2 LQKENI. The data were also submitted as part of a second study, on T cells of mothers and their children.

The sequenced sample consisted of blood. The rearrangement links TRBV18 to TRBJ2-1; 9 bases fit TRBD2. The TCR comes from a girl aged 2 to 10 in good health. The CDR3 loop is CASSPGLALISSYNEQFF. CDR3 sequence (DNA): TGTGCCAGCTCCCCGGGACTAGCCCTAATAAGCTCCTACAATGAGCAGTTCTTC.